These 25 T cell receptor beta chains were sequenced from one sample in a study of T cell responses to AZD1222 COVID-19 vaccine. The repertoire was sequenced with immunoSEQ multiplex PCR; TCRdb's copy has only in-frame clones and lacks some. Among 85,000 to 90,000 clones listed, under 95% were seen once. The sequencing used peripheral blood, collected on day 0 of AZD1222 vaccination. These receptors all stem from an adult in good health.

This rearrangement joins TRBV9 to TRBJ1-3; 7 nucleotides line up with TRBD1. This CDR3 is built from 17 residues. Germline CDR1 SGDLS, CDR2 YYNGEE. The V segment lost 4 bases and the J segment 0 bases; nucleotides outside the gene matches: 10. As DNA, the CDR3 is TGTGCCAGCAGCAGAAGGACAGGAGATCTCTCTGGAAACACCATATATTTT. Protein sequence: CASSRRTGDLSGNTIYF.

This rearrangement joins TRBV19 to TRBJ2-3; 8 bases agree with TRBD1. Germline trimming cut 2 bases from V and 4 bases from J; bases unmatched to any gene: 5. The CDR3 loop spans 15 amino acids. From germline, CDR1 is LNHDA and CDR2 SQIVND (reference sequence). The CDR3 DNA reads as TGTGCCAGTAGTATACGGACAGGGAGACCAGATACGCAGTATTTT. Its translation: CASSIRTGRPDTQYF.

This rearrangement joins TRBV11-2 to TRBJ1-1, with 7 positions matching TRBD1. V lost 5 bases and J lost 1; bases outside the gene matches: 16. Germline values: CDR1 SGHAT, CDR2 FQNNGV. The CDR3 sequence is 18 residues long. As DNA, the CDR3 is TGTGCCAGCAGCCCGGATCGGACAGGAACGGGAGGGAACACTGAAGCTTTCTTT. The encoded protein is CASSPDRTGTGGNTEAFF.

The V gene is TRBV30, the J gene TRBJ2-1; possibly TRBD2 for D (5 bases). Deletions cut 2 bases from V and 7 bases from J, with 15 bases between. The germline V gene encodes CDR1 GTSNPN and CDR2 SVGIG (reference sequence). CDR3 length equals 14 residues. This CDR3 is CAWSPGTSSNEQFF. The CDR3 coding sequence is TGTGCCTGGAGTCCAGGCACTAGTTCGAATGAGCAGTTCTTC.

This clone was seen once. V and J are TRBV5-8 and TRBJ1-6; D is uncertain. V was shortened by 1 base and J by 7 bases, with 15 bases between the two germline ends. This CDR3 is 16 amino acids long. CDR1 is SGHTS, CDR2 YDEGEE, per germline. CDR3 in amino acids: CASSLYDFAGNSPLHF. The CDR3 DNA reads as TGTGCCAGCAGCTTGTATGATTTCGCCGGCAATTCACCCCTCCACTTT.

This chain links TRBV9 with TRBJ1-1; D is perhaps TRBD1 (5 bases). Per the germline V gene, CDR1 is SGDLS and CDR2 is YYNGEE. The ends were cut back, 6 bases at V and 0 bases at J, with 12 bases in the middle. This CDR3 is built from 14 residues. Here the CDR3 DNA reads TGTGCCAGCAACGGGGACGGAATGAACACTGAAGCTTTCTTT. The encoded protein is CASNGDGMNTEAFF.

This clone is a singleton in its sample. CDR3 DNA: TGTGCCAGCAGCTTTGGTCGGTCGAACACTGAAGCTTTCTTT. This codes for CASSFGRSNTEAFF. This sequence joins TRBV5-5 and TRBJ1-1, with D uncertain. V was trimmed by 2 bases and J by 1 base, leaving 9 bases between them. CDR3 length: 14 amino acids. Germline V gives CDR1 SGHKS, CDR2 YYEKEE (reference sequence).

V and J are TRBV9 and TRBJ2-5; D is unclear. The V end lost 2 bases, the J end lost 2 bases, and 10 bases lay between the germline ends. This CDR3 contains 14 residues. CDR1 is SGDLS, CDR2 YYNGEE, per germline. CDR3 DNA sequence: TGTGCCAGCAGCGTCCGACCTCTTCAAGAGACCCAGTACTTC. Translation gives CASSVRPLQETQYF.

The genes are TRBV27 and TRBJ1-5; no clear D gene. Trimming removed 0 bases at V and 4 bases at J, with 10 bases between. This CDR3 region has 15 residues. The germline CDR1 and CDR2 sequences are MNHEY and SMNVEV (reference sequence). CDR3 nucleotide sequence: TGTGCCAGCAGTTTATCTAGGCTAGGAAATCAGCCCCAGCATTTT. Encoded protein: CASSLSRLGNQPQHF.

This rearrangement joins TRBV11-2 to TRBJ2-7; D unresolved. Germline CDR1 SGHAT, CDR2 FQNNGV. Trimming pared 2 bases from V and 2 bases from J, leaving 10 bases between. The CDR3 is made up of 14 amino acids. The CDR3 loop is CASSLRAETYEQYF. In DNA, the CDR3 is TGTGCCAGCAGCTTAAGGGCAGAAACCTACGAGCAGTACTTC.

CDR3 loop: CASSLRPNTEAFF. DNA of the CDR3: TGCGCCAGCAGCTTGCGGCCGAACACTGAAGCTTTCTTT. V gene TRBV5-1 combines with J gene TRBJ1-1; D is unresolved. The CDR3 is 13 residues long. CDR1 is SGHRS, CDR2 YFSETQ, per germline. Between the trimmed V and J ends, which lost 1 base and 1 base, there was a span of 5 bases.

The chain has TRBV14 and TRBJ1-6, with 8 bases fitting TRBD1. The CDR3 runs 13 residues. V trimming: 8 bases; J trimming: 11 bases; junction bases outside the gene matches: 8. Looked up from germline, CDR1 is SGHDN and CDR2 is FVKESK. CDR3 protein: CASAHRTGTPLHF. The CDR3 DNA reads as TGTGCCAGCGCTCATAGGACAGGGACACCCCTCCACTTT.

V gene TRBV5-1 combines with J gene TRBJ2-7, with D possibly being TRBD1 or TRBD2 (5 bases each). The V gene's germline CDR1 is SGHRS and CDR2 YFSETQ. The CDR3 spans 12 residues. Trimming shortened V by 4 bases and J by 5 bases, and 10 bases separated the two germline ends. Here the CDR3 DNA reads TGCGCCAGCAGCGAAGGGACGCACGAGCAGTACTTC. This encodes CASSEGTHEQYF.

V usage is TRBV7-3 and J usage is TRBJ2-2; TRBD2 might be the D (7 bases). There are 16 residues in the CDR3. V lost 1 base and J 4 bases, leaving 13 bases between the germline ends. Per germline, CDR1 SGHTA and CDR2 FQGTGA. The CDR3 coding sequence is TGTGCCAGCAGCTTAAACGGGGGGCTGAGCACCGGGGAGCTGTTTTTT. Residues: CASSLNGGLSTGELFF.

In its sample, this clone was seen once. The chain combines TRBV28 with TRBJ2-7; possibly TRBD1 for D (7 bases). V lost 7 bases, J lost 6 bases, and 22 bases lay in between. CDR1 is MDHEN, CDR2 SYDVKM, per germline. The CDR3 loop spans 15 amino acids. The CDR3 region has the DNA TGTGCCAGCAAGGGGGCGGGCGGGACCGTCGCCGAGCAGTACTTC. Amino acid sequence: CASKGAGGTVAEQYF.

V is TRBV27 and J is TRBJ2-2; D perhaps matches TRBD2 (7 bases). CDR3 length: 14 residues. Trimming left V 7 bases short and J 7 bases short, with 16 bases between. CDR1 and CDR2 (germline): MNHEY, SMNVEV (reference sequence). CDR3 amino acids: CASNRWGGHGELFF. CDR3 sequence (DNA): TGTGCCAGCAATAGATGGGGGGGGCACGGGGAGCTGTTTTTT.

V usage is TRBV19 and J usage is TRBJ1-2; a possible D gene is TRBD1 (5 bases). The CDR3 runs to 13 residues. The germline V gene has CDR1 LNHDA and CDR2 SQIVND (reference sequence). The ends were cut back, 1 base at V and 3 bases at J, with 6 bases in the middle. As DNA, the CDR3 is TGTGCCAGTAGTATAGGGGACCACTATGGCTACACCTTC. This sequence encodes CASSIGDHYGYTF.

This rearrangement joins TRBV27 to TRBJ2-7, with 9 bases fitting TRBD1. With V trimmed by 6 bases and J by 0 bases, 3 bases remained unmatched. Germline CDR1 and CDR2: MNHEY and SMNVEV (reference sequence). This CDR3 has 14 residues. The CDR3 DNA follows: TGTGCCAGCAGACGACAGGGGGTCTCCTACGAGCAGTACTTC. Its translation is CASRRQGVSYEQYF.

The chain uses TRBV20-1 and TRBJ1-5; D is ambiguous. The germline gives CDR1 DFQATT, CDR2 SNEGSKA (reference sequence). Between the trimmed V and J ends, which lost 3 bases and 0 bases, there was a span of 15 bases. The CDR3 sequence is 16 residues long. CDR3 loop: CSASDAVRFSNQPQHF. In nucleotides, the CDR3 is TGCAGTGCTAGTGACGCGGTACGGTTTAGCAATCAGCCCCAGCATTTT.

The CDR3 region is CASRTYSGANVLTF. The CDR3 DNA is TGTGCCAGCAGGACGTACTCTGGGGCCAACGTCCTGACTTTC. The V gene is TRBV6-4, the J gene TRBJ2-6; D is unclear. CDR1 and CDR2 from the germline V gene are MRHNA and SNTAGT. Trimming stripped 6 bases from V and 0 bases from J, with 6 bases between. The length of the CDR3 is 14 residues.

CDR3 loop: CAISGVPTGVSSYEQYF. The CDR3 nucleotides are TGTGCCATCAGTGGTGTCCCTACAGGGGTTAGCTCCTACGAGCAGTACTTC. This chain joins TRBV10-3 and TRBJ2-7; 7 positions match TRBD1. The CDR3 consists of 17 residues. V lost 4 bases to trimming and J lost 0 bases; unmatched junction nucleotides: 12. In germline, CDR1 is ENHRY, CDR2 SYGVKD.

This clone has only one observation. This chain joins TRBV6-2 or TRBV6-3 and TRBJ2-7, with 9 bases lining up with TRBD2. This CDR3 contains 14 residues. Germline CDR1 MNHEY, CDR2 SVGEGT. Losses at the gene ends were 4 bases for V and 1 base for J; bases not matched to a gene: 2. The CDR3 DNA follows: TGTGCCAGCAGTTCTCTAGCGGGATCCTACGAGCAGTACTTC. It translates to CASSSLAGSYEQYF.

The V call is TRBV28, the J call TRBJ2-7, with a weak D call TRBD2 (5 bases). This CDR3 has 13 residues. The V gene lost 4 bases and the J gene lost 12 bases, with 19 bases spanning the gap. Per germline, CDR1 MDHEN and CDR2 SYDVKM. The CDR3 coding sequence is TGTGCCAGCAGTTCTACCCTCCCGGGGAAGTTGTACTTC. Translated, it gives CASSSTLPGKLYF.

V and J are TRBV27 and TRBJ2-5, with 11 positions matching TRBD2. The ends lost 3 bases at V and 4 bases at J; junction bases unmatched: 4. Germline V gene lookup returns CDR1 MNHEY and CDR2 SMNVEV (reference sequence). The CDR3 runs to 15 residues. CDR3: CASSFFTSGGETQYF. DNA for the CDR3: TGTGCCAGCAGTTTCTTCACTAGCGGGGGAGAGACCCAGTACTTC.

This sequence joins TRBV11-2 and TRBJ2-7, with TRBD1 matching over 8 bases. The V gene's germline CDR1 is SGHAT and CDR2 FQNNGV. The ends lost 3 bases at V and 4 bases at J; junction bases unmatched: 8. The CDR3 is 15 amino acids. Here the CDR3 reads CASSFQTGGMYEQYF. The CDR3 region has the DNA TGTGCCAGCAGCTTTCAAACAGGGGGTATGTACGAGCAGTACTTC.